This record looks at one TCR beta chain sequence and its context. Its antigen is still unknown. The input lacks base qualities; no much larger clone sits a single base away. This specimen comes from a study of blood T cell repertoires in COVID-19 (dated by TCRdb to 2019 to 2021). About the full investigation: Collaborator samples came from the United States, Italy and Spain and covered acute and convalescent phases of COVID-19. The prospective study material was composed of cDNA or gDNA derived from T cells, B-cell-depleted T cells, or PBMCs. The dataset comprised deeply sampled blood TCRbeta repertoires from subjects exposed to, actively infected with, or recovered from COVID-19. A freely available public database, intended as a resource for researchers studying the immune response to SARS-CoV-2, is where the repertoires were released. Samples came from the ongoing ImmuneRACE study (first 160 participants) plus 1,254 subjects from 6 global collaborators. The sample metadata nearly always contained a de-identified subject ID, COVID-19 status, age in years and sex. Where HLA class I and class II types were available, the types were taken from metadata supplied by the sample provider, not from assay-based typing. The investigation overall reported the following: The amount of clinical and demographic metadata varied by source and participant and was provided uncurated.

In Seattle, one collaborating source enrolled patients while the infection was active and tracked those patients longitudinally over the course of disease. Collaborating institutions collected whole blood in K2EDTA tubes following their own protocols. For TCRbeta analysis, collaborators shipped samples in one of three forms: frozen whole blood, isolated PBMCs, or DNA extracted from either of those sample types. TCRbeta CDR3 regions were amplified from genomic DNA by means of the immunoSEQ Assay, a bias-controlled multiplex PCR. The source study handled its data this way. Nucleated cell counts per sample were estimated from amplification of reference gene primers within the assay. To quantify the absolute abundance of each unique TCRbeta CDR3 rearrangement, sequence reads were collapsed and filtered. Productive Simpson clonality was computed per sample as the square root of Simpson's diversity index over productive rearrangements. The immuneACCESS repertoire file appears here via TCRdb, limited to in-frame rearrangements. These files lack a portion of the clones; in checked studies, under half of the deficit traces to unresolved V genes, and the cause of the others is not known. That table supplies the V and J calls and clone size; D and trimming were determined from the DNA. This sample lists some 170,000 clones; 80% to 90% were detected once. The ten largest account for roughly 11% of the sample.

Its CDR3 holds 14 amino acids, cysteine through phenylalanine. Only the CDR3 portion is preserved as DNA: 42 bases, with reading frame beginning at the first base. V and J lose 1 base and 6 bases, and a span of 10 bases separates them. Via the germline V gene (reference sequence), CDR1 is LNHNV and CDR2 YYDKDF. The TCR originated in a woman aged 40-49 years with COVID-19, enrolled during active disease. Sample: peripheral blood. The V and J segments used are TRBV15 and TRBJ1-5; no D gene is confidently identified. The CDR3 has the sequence CATSRGHGGQPQHF. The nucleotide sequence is TGTGCCACCAGCAGAGGGCATGGAGGTCAGCCCCAGCATTTT. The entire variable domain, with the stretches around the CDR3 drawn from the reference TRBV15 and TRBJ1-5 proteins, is DAMVIQNPRYQVTQFGKPVTLSCSQTLNHNVMYWYQQKSSQAPKLLFHYYDKDFNNEADTPDNFQSRRPNTSFCFLDIRSPGLGDTAMYLCATSRGHGGQPQHFGDGTRLSIL.